This T cell receptor (beta chain) was recovered during a study of regulatory T cells in long-lasting Graves disease. This clonotype was picked up many times. Time point of the sample: newly diagnosed GD, antithyroid drugs for less than 3 months. The authors made the TCR library using RNA they extracted from PBMCs. Losses at the gene ends were 4 bases for V and 6 bases for J; bases not matched to a gene: 9. CDR1 is SGHNT and CDR2 is YENEEA in the germline V gene. This CDR3 is built from 16 residues. CDR3-region Arm-PCR and iRepertoire HTBI primers produced the TCR beta libraries. TCRdb ran MiXCR on the multiplex PCR reads and lists one entry per CDR3 protein. Here the sample spans about 440,000 distinct CDR3 sequences, 14% to 15% being singletons. This same sample was also taken into another study, of T cells in Graves' hyperthyroidism and ophthalmopathy. From that report: Patients aged 18 to 65 had newly diagnosed hyperthyroidism of under 2 months' duration. An initial round of RT-PCR targeting the TCR CDR3 relied on the HTBI primer set.

This receptor was taken from a woman in her 30s with Graves disease. The sequenced sample was peripheral blood mononuclear cells (PBMCs), obtained at new diagnosis, from a patient treated with antithyroid drugs. The chain uses TRBV11-3 and TRBJ2-1, with TRBD2 matching 10 bases. The CDR3 loop is CASSSNGGLASNEQFF. CDR3 DNA: TGTGCCAGCAGCTCCAATGGGGGACTAGCGAGCAATGAGCAGTTCTTC.